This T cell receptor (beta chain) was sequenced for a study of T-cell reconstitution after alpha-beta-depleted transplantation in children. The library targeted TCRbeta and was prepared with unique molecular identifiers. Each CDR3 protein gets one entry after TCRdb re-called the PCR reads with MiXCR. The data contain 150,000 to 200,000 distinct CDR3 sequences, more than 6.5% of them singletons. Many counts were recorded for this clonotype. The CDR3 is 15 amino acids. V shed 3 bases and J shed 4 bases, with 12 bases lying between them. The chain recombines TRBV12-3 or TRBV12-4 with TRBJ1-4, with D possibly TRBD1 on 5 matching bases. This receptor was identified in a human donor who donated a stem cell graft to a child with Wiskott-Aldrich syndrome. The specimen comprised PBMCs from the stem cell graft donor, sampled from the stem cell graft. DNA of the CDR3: TGTGCCAGCAGTTTCCAGGGTAGAGGTAATGAAAAACTGTTTTTT. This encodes CASSFQGRGNEKLFF.